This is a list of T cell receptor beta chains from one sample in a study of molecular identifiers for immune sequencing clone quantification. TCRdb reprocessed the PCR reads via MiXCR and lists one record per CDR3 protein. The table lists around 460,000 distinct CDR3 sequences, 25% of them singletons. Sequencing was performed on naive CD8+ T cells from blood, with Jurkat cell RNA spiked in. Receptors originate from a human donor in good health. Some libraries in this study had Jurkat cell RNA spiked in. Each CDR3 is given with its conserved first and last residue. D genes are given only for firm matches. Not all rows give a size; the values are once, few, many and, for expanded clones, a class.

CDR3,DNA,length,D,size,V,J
CASSSPLGADQETQYF,TGTGCCAGCAGTAGTCCCCTAGGGGCGGATCAAGAGACCCAGTACTTC,16,NA,few,TRBV28,TRBJ2-5
CAGSPARPFSYEQYF,TGTGCCGGCAGTCCCGCACGGCCATTCTCCTACGAGCAGTACTTC,15,NA,NA,TRBV28,TRBJ2-7
CASSQEVIALSYEQYF,TGTGCCAGCAGCCAAGAAGTAATAGCGCTGTCCTACGAGCAGTACTTC,16,NA,few,TRBV3-1,TRBJ2-7
CASSSQGAEYF,TGTGCCAGCAGTTCACAGGGGGCGGAGTACTTC,11,TRBD1,many,TRBV12-3/TRBV12-4,TRBJ2-5
CASSQGTYCEQYF,TGTGCCAGCAGCCAAGGGACATACTGCGAGCAGTACTTC,13,NA,NA,TRBV27,TRBJ2-7
CAWTVSGNTIYF,TGTGCCTGGACAGTCTCTGGAAACACCATATATTTT,12,NA,NA,TRBV30,TRBJ1-3
CASSTHDTSNQPQHF,TGTGCCAGTAGTACCCACGACACGAGCAATCAGCCCCAGCATTTT,15,NA,NA,TRBV19,TRBJ1-5
CASSIRGRVYGYTF,TGTGCCAGTAGTATCAGGGGGCGAGTCTATGGCTACACCTTC,14,TRBD1,few,TRBV19,TRBJ1-2
CASSTGTRGGTDTQYF,TGTGCCAGCAGTACCGGGACTAGGGGTGGCACAGATACGCAGTATTTT,16,TRBD2,NA,TRBV6-5,TRBJ2-3
CATVAGTGMNTEAFF,TGTGCCACAGTGGCCGGGACAGGGATGAACACTGAAGCTTTCTTT,15,TRBD1,many,TRBV10-3,TRBJ1-1
CASSRASGADTQYF,TGTGCCAGCAGCCGGGCTAGCGGAGCAGATACGCAGTATTTT,14,TRBD2,NA,TRBV3-1,TRBJ2-3
CSVDTGDTYEQYF,TGCAGCGTTGACACAGGGGATACCTACGAGCAGTACTTC,13,TRBD1,few,TRBV29-1,TRBJ2-7
CASSPKNWGTEAFF,TGTGCCAGCAGCCCCAAAAACTGGGGCACTGAAGCTTTCTTT,14,NA,few,TRBV6-5,TRBJ1-1
CAWSGTLSYEQYF,TGTGCCTGGAGTGGGACTCTTTCCTACGAGCAGTACTTC,13,NA,many,TRBV30,TRBJ2-7